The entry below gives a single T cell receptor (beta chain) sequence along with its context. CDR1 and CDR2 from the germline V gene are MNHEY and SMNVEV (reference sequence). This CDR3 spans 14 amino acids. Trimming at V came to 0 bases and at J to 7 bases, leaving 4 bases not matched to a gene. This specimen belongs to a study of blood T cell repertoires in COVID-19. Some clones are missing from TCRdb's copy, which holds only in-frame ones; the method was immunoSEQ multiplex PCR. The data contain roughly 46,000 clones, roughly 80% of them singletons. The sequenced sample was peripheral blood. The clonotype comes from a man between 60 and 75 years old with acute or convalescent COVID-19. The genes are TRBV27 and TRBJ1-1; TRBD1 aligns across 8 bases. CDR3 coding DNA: TGTGCCAGCAGTTTATCCCGGACAGGGTTTGAAGCTTTCTTT. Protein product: CASSLSRTGFEAFF.